Detailed here is one T cell receptor (beta chain). Its antigen is undetermined. V was shortened by 2 bases and J by 0 bases, with 10 bases between the two germline ends. CDR1 and CDR2 from the germline V gene are LGHDT and YNNKEL (reference sequence). The CDR3 covers 15 residues. In building TCR beta libraries, iRepertoire HTBI primers were used together with Arm-PCR of CDR3 regions. MiXCR was run by TCRdb on the multiplex PCR reads, yielding one entry per CDR3 protein. The repertoire includes 700,000 or so distinct CDR3 sequences, around 30% of them detected once, and about two fifths sits in the top ten. The sample comes from a study of regulatory T cells in long-lasting Graves disease. The wider study: To qualify as persistent, Graves' disease required over 5 years of antithyroid drugs with positive TSH receptor antibodies.

Study-wide points: Only peripheral blood was studied, not thyroid tissue.

Regarding time point: persistent/refractory GD, antithyroid drugs over 5 years with positive TRAb. PBMC-extracted RNA yielded the TCR library. It was an endocrinology department in Xi'an, China, that provided the patients. Here the sequenced sample was peripheral blood mononuclear cells (PBMCs), taken when the disease was refractory, from a patient treated with antithyroid drugs. The sequence derives from a female donor with Graves disease. The chain employs TRBV3-1 and TRBJ1-1; D uncertain. Here the CDR3 reads CASSQHISMNTEAFF. In nucleotides, the CDR3 is TGTGCCAGCAGCCAACATATATCGATGAACACTGAAGCTTTCTTT.